These T cell receptor beta chains were read from a single sample in a study of blood T cell repertoires in COVID-19. Sequencing used immunoSEQ multiplex PCR; TCRdb keeps in-frame clones, though not all of them. This sample carries tens of thousands of clones, less than 85% of them seen once, and the ten largest clones take 15% to 20%. Input material: peripheral blood. All receptors come from an elderly woman with acute or convalescent COVID-19. Each CDR3 is given with its conserved first and last residue. The D gene is left open where the match is weak. The size of a clone is reported for some rows only, either as once, few or many, or as a class for expanded clones.

abundance,v_gene,d_gene,j_gene,CDR3aa,CDR3nt
-,TRBV7-9,TRBD2,TRBJ2-1,CASSRLAASGSSEQFF,TGTGCCAGCAGCCGGTTGGCGGCTAGCGGGAGTAGTGAGCAGTTCTTC
-,TRBV19,TRBD2,TRBJ2-1,CASSIEGGGASYNEQFF,TGTGCCAGTAGTATAGAGGGCGGGGGGGCATCCTACAATGAGCAGTTCTTC
-,TRBV5-4,-,TRBJ2-5,CASSLGAHQETQYF,TGTGCCAGCAGCTTGGGAGCGCACCAAGAGACCCAGTACTTC
-,TRBV27,TRBD2,TRBJ2-1,CASTRLAGSYNEQFF,TGTGCCAGCACGCGGCTAGCGGGATCTTACAATGAGCAGTTCTTC
-,TRBV6-5,-,TRBJ1-5,CASSLGRSNQPQHF,TGTGCCAGCAGTCTAGGGAGAAGCAATCAGCCCCAGCATTTT
few,TRBV5-6,TRBD2,TRBJ2-5,CASSLVAGGRETQYF,TGTGCCAGCAGCTTGGTAGCGGGGGGTCGAGAGACCCAGTACTTC
-,TRBV5-1,TRBD2,TRBJ2-2,CASRLAGGNTGELFF,TGCGCCAGCCGACTAGCGGGGGGGAACACCGGGGAGCTGTTTTTT
-,TRBV6-5,-,TRBJ1-4,CASSYSGDNEKLFF,TGTGCCAGCAGTTATTCAGGGGATAATGAAAAACTGTTTTTT
-,TRBV19,-,TRBJ1-1,CASTIAGWNTEAFF,TGTGCCAGTACCATCGCGGGATGGAACACTGAAGCTTTCTTT
once,TRBV18,-,TRBJ2-3,CASSPPQGPDTQYF,TGTGCCAGCTCACCACCGCAGGGTCCAGATACGCAGTATTTT
-,TRBV7-6,-,TRBJ2-6,CASSLVHRGANVLTF,TGTGCCAGCAGCTTAGTCCATCGGGGGGCCAACGTCCTGACTTTC
-,TRBV9,-,TRBJ1-5,CASSATENQPQHF,TGTGCCAGCAGCGCGACAGAGAATCAGCCCCAGCATTTT
-,TRBV19,-,TRBJ1-2,CASNDRLGYTF,TGTGCCAGTAACGACAGGCTCGGCTACACCTTC
-,TRBV6-5,TRBD2,TRBJ2-1,CASSWTSKSSYNEQFF,TGTGCCAGCAGTTGGACTAGCAAGAGCTCCTACAATGAGCAGTTCTTC
-,TRBV7-3,-,TRBJ2-3,CASSLPRGSQNTQYF,TGTGCCAGCAGCTTACCACGGGGGTCACAGAATACGCAGTATTTT
-,TRBV9,-,TRBJ2-7,CASSAGRGWDSYEQYF,TGTGCCAGCAGCGCGGGTAGGGGCTGGGATTCCTACGAGCAGTACTTC
-,TRBV5-8,TRBD1,TRBJ1-1,CASSLWGTGGLGTEAFF,TGTGCCAGCAGCTTGTGGGGGACAGGGGGCTTGGGCACTGAAGCTTTCTTT
once,TRBV6-5,-,TRBJ1-3,CASSSVGTRSGNTIYF,TGTGCCAGCAGTTCGGTCGGGACACGGTCTGGAAACACCATATATTTT
-,TRBV11-2,-,TRBJ1-3,CASSQDIFSGNTIYF,TGTGCCAGCAGCCAAGACATTTTCTCTGGAAACACCATATATTTT